Described below is a single TCR beta chain sequence and its context. This clone was counted a few times. This clone's antigen is unknown. Within one base of it there is no much larger clone, and no base qualities were kept. The time point label of this sample denotes: about 4 weeks on oral tofacitinib. This specimen's treatment or condition label, per the study, means: oral pan-JAK inhibitor, 5-10 mg twice daily. Lesional scalp punch biopsies and peripheral blood were collected from alopecia areata patients. PBMCs were isolated by density centrifugation and stained for CD3, CD4 and CD8, and CD4+ and CD8+ T cells were sorted on a FACSAria. The library relied on the immunoSEQ multiplex PCR assay. RNA was extracted from all samples and reverse transcribed into cDNA as template for TCR sequencing. SuperScript III was used for first-strand cDNA synthesis, primed with a 2:1 mix of oligo-dT and random hexamers. Amplification bias was assessed with a synthetic immune receptor repertoire, and residual bias was removed computationally. Concerning the study's data processing: Raw reads were preprocessed to remove errors, and CDR3 was defined according to IMGT conventions as the region from the conserved cysteine to phenylalanine. Clonality was calculated as 1 minus Shannon entropy normalized by log2 of the number of productive unique TCRs. Whether each scalp clone was CD4 or CD8 was inferred by checking scalp TCRbeta sequences against the CD4 and CD8 repertoires from sorted blood. The source is immuneACCESS, and TCRdb retained only in-frame sequences with V and J called. Part of the clones is not carried over; for the studies checked, unresolved V genes explain less than half of this, and the remainder is unexplained. Clonal size and the V and J genes are those of that table, whereas D and trimming came from the DNA. The sample yields 70,000 or so clones; approximately 30% were counted once. The ten largest clones represent just under 15% of the sample.

The source of the sample is a study of CD8+ T cells in alopecia areata (dated by TCRdb to between 2018 and 2020). As for the study more broadly: Treated patients were enrolled in an open-label pilot trial of oral tofacitinib at 5 to 10 mg twice daily for moderate-to-severe alopecia areata. Patients received tofacitinib for 6 to 18 months and were then followed off drug for 6 months to check for delayed response and recurrence. In treated patients, disease severity was measured using the SALT score, which gives the percentage of scalp surface area affected. High-throughput TCRbeta sequencing was used to examine T cell clonal expansion in alopecia areata in both the C3H/HeJ mouse model and human patients. Human TCRbeta sequencing covered scalp tissue and sorted CD4+ and CD8+ peripheral blood T cells from patchy and totalis/universalis alopecia areata patients and healthy controls. Biopsies were taken from tofacitinib-treated patients at baseline and at 4 and 24 weeks of treatment, and a later scalp biopsy was taken in several of the tofacitinib-treated patients. Clonality in the scalp was compared among normal scalp (n=4), patchy alopecia areata scalp (n=8), and alopecia totalis/universalis scalp (n=8). The RNA source kit depended on sample type: the PAXgene miRNA kit for fixed scalp, the miRNeasy kit for PBMCs, and the RNeasy kit for mouse skin. immunoSEQ multiplex PCR using 35 Vbeta forward primers and 13 Jbeta reverse primers was used to amplify TCRbeta CDR3 regions.

General study outcomes and caveats: Compared with mice, TCR sequences shared between patients were less clear, possibly partly because of HLA diversity across the patient population. During tofacitinib treatment, many expanded lesional clones stuck around in both scalp and blood, and this persistence may partly explain why relapse happens after treatment is stopped. Compared with normal scalp, lesional scalp, particularly in alopecia totalis/universalis, had higher clonality and more expanded CD8+ clones, which suggests antigenic drive. Unlike mouse skin, where gammadelta T cells dominate, normal human skin contains resident alphabeta T cells that get sequenced too, which complicates analysis of the scalp TCR repertoire. Tofacitinib significantly decreased scalp clonality and the number of expanded CD8+ clones among the top 100 scalp clones. Because the treated cohort was small and included a single nonresponder, larger studies are needed to assess links between baseline CD8+ expansion and response.

The material sequenced was CD8+ T cells sorted from blood, taken at week 4, from a patient treated with tofacitinib. The sequence came from a human donor with alopecia areata.

The DNA is as follows: TGTGCCAGCAGCCAAGGGCGTGAGCAGTACTTC. Its translation reads: CASSQGREQYF. Here the chain combines TRBV9 and TRBJ2-7; the D gene cannot be resolved reliably. Reading from cysteine to phenylalanine, the CDR3 counts 11 amino acids. Just the 33-base CDR3 DNA is kept, in frame starting at base 1. CDR1 is given as SGDLS and CDR2 as YYNGEE, both from the germline V gene. At the junction V is shortened by 4 bases and J by 7 bases, with 9 bases in between. The reference TRBV9 and TRBJ2-7 proteins fill in what lies around the CDR3, so the full variable domain reads DSGVTQTPKHLITATGQRVTLRCSPRSGDLSVYWYQQSLDQGLQFLIQYYNGEERAKGNILERFSAQQFPDLHSELNLSSLELGDSALYFCASSQGREQYFGPGTRLTVT.